One sample yielded the 21 T cell receptor beta chains listed below, sequenced in a study of blood T cell repertoires in COVID-19. Sequencing used immunoSEQ multiplex PCR; TCRdb keeps in-frame clones, though not all of them. The repertoire has around 230,000 clones, roughly 89% of them found once; the top ten carry around 4.2%. Sequencing was performed on PBMCs or T cells enriched from blood (not recorded which). The receptors were sampled from a woman in her thirties with acute COVID-19.

This chain connects TRBV5-1 to TRBJ2-5; possibly TRBD1 for D (5 bases). This CDR3 region has 12 residues. The germline V and J ends were trimmed by 4 bases and 3 bases, with 7 bases remaining between them. Germline CDR1 reads SGHRS; CDR2 reads YFSETQ. The CDR3 spells CASSAQEETQYF. CDR3 DNA: TGCGCCAGCAGCGCACAGGAAGAGACCCAGTACTTC.

V and J are TRBV30 and TRBJ2-7, with TRBD1 identical over 10 bases. With V trimmed by 2 bases and J by 3 bases, 4 bases remained unmatched. Germline CDR1 GTSNPN, CDR2 SVGIG (reference sequence). The CDR3 is made up of 14 amino acids. CDR3 nucleotides: TGTGCCTGGAGTCTGGGGACAGGGGACTACGAGCAGTACTTC. It codes for CAWSLGTGDYEQYF.

The J gene is TRBJ2-3, the V gene TRBV19; 9 bases map to TRBD1. The CDR3 loop spans 17 amino acids. The germline V gene encodes CDR1 LNHDA and CDR2 SQIVND (reference sequence). V was pared by 5 bases and J by 0 bases, with 9 bases of the junction left unmatched. The CDR3: CASSSGTGFSSTDTQYF. CDR3 sequence (DNA): TGTGCCAGTAGTTCCGGGACAGGGTTCTCTAGCACAGATACGCAGTATTTT.

This sequence joins TRBV4-2 and TRBJ1-2; D is perhaps TRBD1 (6 bases). The CDR3 loop spans 19 amino acids. Germline CDR1 reads LGHNA; CDR2 reads YNFKEQ. V was clipped by 0 bases and J by 4 bases, with 24 bases between them. The CDR3 DNA reads as TGTGCCAGCAGCCAAGAATTCCCACACAGGGCCCCGGGGCCCTATGGCTACACCTTC. Amino acid sequence: CASSQEFPHRAPGPYGYTF.

The chain combines TRBV4-1 with TRBJ1-1, with 10 bases matching TRBD1. After removal of 4 bases from V and 3 bases from J, the junction contained 5 bases not matched to a gene. This CDR3 has 15 residues. Germline V CDR1 and CDR2: MGHRA, YSYEKL. For the CDR3, the DNA is TGCGCCAGCAGCCCATTAGGACAGGGGGACACTGAAGCTTTCTTT. Translation: CASSPLGQGDTEAFF.

The rearrangement links TRBV9 to TRBJ1-4; 7 nucleotides line up with TRBD1. The CDR3 runs to 15 residues. With 3 bases clipped from V and 5 bases from J, the junction kept 7 bases outside the gene matches. Per the germline V gene, CDR1 is SGDLS and CDR2 is YYNGEE. The CDR3 nucleotides are TGTGCCAGCAGCGCTGAGACAGGGACGAATGAAAAACTGTTTTTT. Protein product: CASSAETGTNEKLFF.

This sequence joins TRBV27 and TRBJ1-2; 7 bases align to TRBD1. After removal of 3 bases from V and 7 bases from J, the junction contained 11 bases not matched to a gene. The CDR3 has 15 amino acids. The germline gives CDR1 MNHEY, CDR2 SMNVEV (reference sequence). This CDR3 is CASSFLDRAGSGYTF. CDR3 bases: TGTGCCAGCAGTTTCCTAGACAGGGCGGGCAGTGGCTACACCTTC.

The genes are TRBV4-3 and TRBJ2-7; D unclear. CDR1 and CDR2 (germline): LGHNA, YSLEER. Trimming shortened V by 0 bases and J by 4 bases, and 7 bases separated the two germline ends. This CDR3 is built from 13 residues. The CDR3 DNA follows: TGCGCCAGCAGCCAAGATGCGTCTTACGAGCAGTACTTC. Encoded protein: CASSQDASYEQYF.

This sequence joins TRBV7-2 and TRBJ1-5; weak D call: TRBD1 (6 bases). Trimming took 2 bases from V and 5 from J, leaving 13 bases between them. The CDR3 has 15 amino acids. The germline gives CDR1 SGHTA, CDR2 FQGNSA. The CDR3 sequence is CASSLTDSTHQPQHF. CDR3 DNA: TGTGCCAGCAGCTTAACGGACAGTACGCATCAGCCCCAGCATTTT.

This rearrangement joins TRBV9 to TRBJ2-7; no firm D call. Trimming took 0 bases from V and 5 from J, leaving 15 bases between them. The CDR3 extends over 15 amino acids. Germline CDR1 is SGDLS and CDR2 is YYNGEE. CDR3 region: CASSVDGGVYDEQYF. In DNA form, the CDR3 reads TGTGCCAGCAGCGTAGATGGCGGCGTTTATGACGAGCAGTACTTC. Looking up the rest from reference TRBV9 and TRBJ2-7 gives the full variable domain: DSGVTQTPKHLITATGQRVTLRCSPRSGDLSVYWYQQSLDQGLQFLIQYYNGEERAKGNILERFSAQQFPDLHSELNLSSLELGDSALYFCASSVDGGVYDEQYFGPGTRLTVT.

This chain links TRBV19 with TRBJ2-3, with D possibly being TRBD2 (6 bases). The V gene's germline CDR1 is LNHDA and CDR2 SQIVND (reference sequence). The CDR3 has 12 residues. V was trimmed by 10 bases and J by 2 bases, leaving 10 bases between them. The CDR3 DNA sequence: TGTGCCACCTGGGACTTCACAGATACGCAGTATTTT. This translates into CATWDFTDTQYF.

This clone appeared once. The V call is TRBV2, the J call TRBJ1-2, with D tentatively TRBD1 (6 bases). The germline CDR1 and CDR2 sequences are SNHLY and FYNNEI. V was cut by 6 bases and J by 3 bases, with 14 bases left in between. CDR3 length: 14 amino acids. CDR3 in amino acids: CASSPGGRYYGYTF. The CDR3 nucleotides are TGTGCCAGCAGCCCTGGGGGCAGATACTATGGCTACACCTTC.

The genes are TRBV9 and TRBJ1-4; no clear D. The V gene lost 1 base and the J gene lost 3 bases, with 10 bases spanning the gap. The CDR3 is 15 residues long. CDR1 is SGDLS, CDR2 YYNGEE, per germline. The CDR3 coding sequence is TGTGCCAGCAGCGTAAGTAGCCTGCCTAATGAAAAACTGTTTTTT. This gives the protein CASSVSSLPNEKLFF. The whole variable domain, remainder taken from reference TRBV9 and TRBJ1-4, is DSGVTQTPKHLITATGQRVTLRCSPRSGDLSVYWYQQSLDQGLQFLIQYYNGEERAKGNILERFSAQQFPDLHSELNLSSLELGDSALYFCASSVSSLPNEKLFFGSGTQLSVL.

This clone was seen a single time. The chain recombines TRBV5-5 with TRBJ1-1; tentatively, D is TRBD1 (6 bases). The germline V gene has CDR1 SGHKS and CDR2 YYEKEE (reference sequence). The CDR3 runs to 13 residues. Trimming stripped 5 bases from V and 4 bases from J, with 12 bases between. CDR3 DNA sequence: TGTGCCAGCAGGCTGGCAGGGGCCACTGAAGCTTTCTTT. As protein: CASRLAGATEAFF.

This clone is a singleton in its sample. The CDR3 loop reads CASSNQINTEAFF. Written as DNA, the CDR3 is TGTGCCAGTAGCAACCAGATAAACACTGAAGCTTTCTTT. The V and J genes are TRBV19 and TRBJ1-1; D is uncertain. The V gene's germline CDR1 is LNHDA and CDR2 SQIVND (reference sequence). CDR3 length: 13 amino acids. The ends were cut back, 6 bases at V and 2 bases at J, with 10 bases in the middle.

The chain links TRBV4-1 to TRBJ2-5; 8 nucleotides align to TRBD2. The ends lost 1 base at V and 5 bases at J; junction bases unmatched: 6. This CDR3 is 15 amino acids long. Germline V lookup: CDR1 MGHRA, CDR2 YSYEKL. The CDR3 reads CASSQVTGGLETQYF. The CDR3 DNA is TGCGCCAGCAGCCAAGTTACGGGGGGGCTGGAGACCCAGTACTTC.

The rearrangement joins TRBV6-5 to TRBJ1-2; D is unclear. Per the germline V gene, CDR1 is MNHEY and CDR2 is SVGAGI. CDR3 length: 13 amino acids. V was clipped by 2 bases and J by 1 base, with 5 bases between them. The DNA for the CDR3 is TGTGCCAGCAGTTACGCGGGTAACTATGGCTACACCTTC. Translating it yields CASSYAGNYGYTF.

The V call is TRBV19, the J call TRBJ2-1; D not resolved. Germline V gene sequence: CDR1 LNHDA, CDR2 SQIVND (reference sequence). V lost 3 bases to trimming and J lost 9 bases, with 12 bases between them. The CDR3 spans 13 residues. This CDR3 is CASSIGGRSEQFF. CDR3 sequence (DNA): TGTGCCAGTAGTATCGGCGGCAGAAGTGAGCAGTTCTTC.

The chain carries TRBV10-1 and TRBJ2-3, with 8 positions matching TRBD2. Germline CDR1 reads WNHNN; CDR2 reads SYGVQD (reference sequence). There are 15 residues in the CDR3. V shed 0 bases and J 3 bases; nucleotides not matched to a gene: 2. Here the CDR3 DNA reads TGCGCCAGCAGTGAGTCTAGCGGGGAGACAGATACGCAGTATTTT. This encodes CASSESSGETDTQYF.

The genes are TRBV5-1 and TRBJ2-7; 10 bases align to TRBD1. CDR1 is SGHRS and CDR2 is YFSETQ in the germline V gene. Trimming took 4 bases from V and 4 from J; bases not matched to a gene: 5. This CDR3 spans 14 amino acids. The CDR3 coding sequence is TGCGCCAGCAGCCACGGGGACAGGGGATACGAGCAGTACTTC. Protein: CASSHGDRGYEQYF.

This clone was observed once. The chain links TRBV5-1 to TRBJ1-5; a weak D match, TRBD1 (6 bases). CDR1 is SGHRS, CDR2 YFSETQ, per germline. CDR3 length: 15 residues. Deletions cut 0 bases from V and 1 base from J, with 8 bases between. CDR3 bases: TGCGCCAGCAGCTTGGGTGGACAGAGCAATCAGCCCCAGCATTTT. Residues: CASSLGGQSNQPQHF.